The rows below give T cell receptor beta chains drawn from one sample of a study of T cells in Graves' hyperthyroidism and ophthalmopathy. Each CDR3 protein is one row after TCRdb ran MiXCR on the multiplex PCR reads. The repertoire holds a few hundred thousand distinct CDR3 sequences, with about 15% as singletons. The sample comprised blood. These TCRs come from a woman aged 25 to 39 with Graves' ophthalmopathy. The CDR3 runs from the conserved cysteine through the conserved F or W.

CDR3: CSASRGNTIYF
J: TRBJ1-3
V: TRBV20-1

CDR3: CASSSGGLNTEAFF
J: TRBJ1-1
V: TRBV28

CDR3: CASSPNGRTFMNTEAFF
J: TRBJ1-1
V: TRBV19

CDR3: CATSDPGLVSTQYF
J: TRBJ2-3
V: TRBV24-1

CDR3: CASSELRDYGYTF
J: TRBJ1-2
V: TRBV6-1

CDR3: CASSYRTVLAGNTIYF
J: TRBJ1-3
V: TRBV6-2/TRBV6-3

CDR3: CSARPGGSGAFF
J: TRBJ1-1
V: TRBV20-1

CDR3: CASSRTDYTDTQYF
J: TRBJ2-3
V: TRBV5-4

CDR3: CSAREGGKFGFF
J: TRBJ2-1
V: TRBV20-1

CDR3: CSARDAKGHSDEQYF
J: TRBJ2-7
V: TRBV20-1

CDR3: CASSSLGGGDTEAFF
J: TRBJ1-1
V: TRBV6-1

CDR3: CASSRRQAPYNEQFF
J: TRBJ2-1
V: TRBV3-1

CDR3: CASSLDSYREWQEQFF
J: TRBJ2-1
V: TRBV7-2

CDR3: CASSSGGRVAFF
J: TRBJ1-1
V: TRBV12-3/TRBV12-4

CDR3: CASSLAADQETQYF
J: TRBJ2-5
V: TRBV5-1

CDR3: CASSSPGGANSGANVLTF
J: TRBJ2-6
V: TRBV12-3/TRBV12-4

CDR3: CSVWVDLMNTEAFF
J: TRBJ1-1
V: TRBV29-1

CDR3: CAWTHYNEQFF
J: TRBJ2-1
V: TRBV30

CDR3: CASSYGGHSFYGYTF
J: TRBJ1-2
V: TRBV6-2/TRBV6-3

CDR3: CASSILAGGNNEQFF
J: TRBJ2-1
V: TRBV5-1

CDR3: CASRTGGRTQETQYF
J: TRBJ2-5
V: TRBV27

CDR3: CASSLLGSASKNIQYF
J: TRBJ2-4
V: TRBV27

CDR3: CASSESGRVVDGYTF
J: TRBJ1-2
V: TRBV2

CDR3: CASIGTSGSSGELFF
J: TRBJ2-2
V: TRBV7-2

CDR3: CAWRLKGEGNQPQHF
J: TRBJ1-5
V: TRBV30

CDR3: CATVWETEAFF
J: TRBJ1-1
V: TRBV28

CDR3: CASSYKRNTEAFF
J: TRBJ1-1
V: TRBV6-5

CDR3: CASSLEPGNEQFF
J: TRBJ2-1
V: TRBV11-2

CDR3: CATSTRQSSYEQYF
J: TRBJ2-7
V: TRBV15

CDR3: CSARDSRPGYNQPQHF
J: TRBJ1-5
V: TRBV20-1

CDR3: CASSQGQNSGNTIYF
J: TRBJ1-3
V: TRBV3-1

CDR3: CASRGGEKLFF
J: TRBJ1-4
V: TRBV4-2

CDR3: CASIKRGNRVAGELFF
J: TRBJ2-2
V: TRBV13

CDR3: CASQGTGNNQPQHF
J: TRBJ1-5
V: TRBV25-1

CDR3: CASTRDLSSYEQYF
J: TRBJ2-7
V: TRBV5-4

CDR3: CSATRSSYNSPLHF
J: TRBJ1-6
V: TRBV20-1

CDR3: CASSSGTALGTEAFF
J: TRBJ1-1
V: TRBV7-3

CDR3: CASSPRVLNTEAFF
J: TRBJ1-1
V: TRBV18

CDR3: CSARGGNYGYTF
J: TRBJ1-2
V: TRBV20-1

CDR3: CASSLEGTGGEQYF
J: TRBJ2-7
V: TRBV5-1

CDR3: CASSLQGTEPPTLFF
J: TRBJ1-4
V: TRBV7-9

CDR3: CASSQAVPREQYF
J: TRBJ2-7
V: TRBV4-1

CDR3: CASSTEGTEQYF
J: TRBJ2-7
V: TRBV19